This T cell receptor beta chain was recovered during a study of blood T cell repertoires in COVID-19. Study information: COVID-19 samples from acute and convalescent phases originated in the United States, Italy and Spain. PBMCs, B-cell-depleted T cells, or T cells were the source of the cDNA or gDNA that made up the material.

This CDR3 comprises 16 residues. V shed 4 bases, J shed 4 bases, and the junction held 10 bases outside the gene matches. CDR1 is SGHRS, CDR2 YFSETQ, per germline. In the original processing: Estimation of nucleated cell counts relied on the amplification of reference gene primers. TCRdb's copy holds only in-frame clones and misses some; the assay was immunoSEQ multiplex PCR. V, J and clone size derive from that table, while D and trimming were established from the DNA sequence. The sample records some 130,000 clones, roughly 69% being singletons. The sequence derives from a woman between 70 and 85 years old with acute or convalescent COVID-19. Specimen: peripheral blood. The chain links TRBV5-1 to TRBJ2-1, with 8 positions matching TRBD2. The CDR3: CASSLGSGGTYNEQFF. DNA for the CDR3: TGCGCCAGCAGCCTTGGGAGCGGGGGCACTTACAATGAGCAGTTCTTC.